Sequencing of this T cell receptor beta chain was carried out in a study of blood T cell repertoires in COVID-19. About the research overall: Both acute and convalescent COVID-19 samples were obtained from the United States, Italy and Spain. Nucleic acid was either cDNA or gDNA, and it came from T cells, B-cell-depleted T cells, or PBMCs.

Trimming pared 4 bases from V and 9 bases from J, leaving 16 bases between. Per germline, CDR1 SGHTA and CDR2 FQGNSA. CDR3 length equals 15 residues. Original processing methods: Quantification of nucleated cells was approximated via reference gene primer amplification. Clones were read by immunoSEQ multiplex PCR, and TCRdb kept only the in-frame ones, dropping some. V, J and clone size were drawn from that table, and D and trimming were deduced from the DNA. Counted here are 250,000 or so clones, roughly nine tenths occurring once; the ten biggest clones make up less than 8%. The sequence was obtained from a man in his sixties with acute or convalescent COVID-19. Specimen: peripheral blood. The genes are TRBV7-2 and TRBJ1-6, with a possible D match to TRBD1 (5 bases). CDR3 in amino acids: CASSSRERGSSPLHF. In DNA form, the CDR3 reads TGTGCCAGCAGCTCCCGAGAAAGGGGAAGTTCACCCCTCCACTTT.